This T cell receptor beta chain stems from a study of blood T cell repertoires in COVID-19. This clone is a singleton in its sample. The protocol was immunoSEQ multiplex PCR, while the TCRdb copy is restricted to in-frame clones and leaves out a portion. This table has 210,000 or so clones, 86% appearing once. The CDR3 contains 15 residues. V gave up 5 bases and J gave up 2 bases, with 15 bases separating them. From germline, CDR1 is LNHDA and CDR2 SQIVND (reference sequence). Sequenced: peripheral blood. This clonotype originated in a man between 50 and 59 years old with acute or convalescent COVID-19. The V call is TRBV19, the J call TRBJ1-1, with D possibly matching TRBD1 (6 bases). CDR3 amino acids: CASSSLRQANTEAFF. The CDR3 DNA is TGTGCCAGTAGTTCCCTTCGACAGGCTAACACTGAAGCTTTCTTT.